One TCR beta chain is described in this entry. Profiling relied on immunoSEQ multiplex PCR, and the TCRdb table lists in-frame clones only, not all of them. The sample includes just over 80,000 clones, roughly 80% of them seen just once. The data derive from a study of T cell clones after liver transplantation. V lost 6 bases and J lost 5, with 10 bases in between. The CDR3 runs 13 residues. CDR1 and CDR2 (germline): KGHSH, LQKENI. The specimen was CD4+ T cells from blood, collected about 46 months after liver transplant. The TCR was taken from a human patient who received a liver transplant. Some T cells may originate from the graft donor. This rearrangement joins TRBV18 to TRBJ1-4; D is undetermined. CDR3 protein: CASSQVRNEKLFF. The CDR3 region has the DNA TGTGCCAGCTCGCAAGTCCGGAATGAAAAACTGTTTTTT.